This is a list of T cell receptor beta chains from one sample in a study of high-grade serous ovarian cancer treatment subgroups. Measured with immunoSEQ multiplex PCR; TCRdb has only the in-frame clones, and not every one. Here the sample spans about 7,700 clones, 65% to 75% being singletons. The sequenced material came from tumor tissue. These receptors were taken from a human donor with high-grade serous ovarian cancer. The CDR3 runs from the conserved cysteine through the conserved F or W. A D gene is named only where the DNA matches it firmly. Only part of the rows carry a size: once, few, many, or a class if the clone is expanded.

CDR3	DNA	D	size	J	V	length
CASSSRDRGRPGELFF	TGTGCCAGCAGCTCCCGGGACAGGGGGCGCCCCGGGGAGCTGTTTTTT	TRBD1	NA	TRBJ2-2	TRBV7-9	16
CASSLEIQVPEAFF	TGTGCCAGCAGCTTGGAAATACAGGTCCCTGAAGCTTTCTTT	NA	NA	TRBJ1-1	TRBV7-9	14
CASSFWADTEAFF	TGTGCCAGCAGTTTCTGGGCGGACACTGAAGCTTTCTTT	NA	NA	TRBJ1-1	TRBV27	13
CASSIGSRLNTEAFF	TGTGCCAGTAGTATAGGAAGCAGGTTGAACACTGAAGCTTTCTTT	NA	NA	TRBJ1-1	TRBV19	15
CAWSSGRGKMTEAFF	TGTGCCTGGAGTTCGGGCAGGGGGAAAATGACTGAAGCTTTCTTT	TRBD1	NA	TRBJ1-1	TRBV30	15
CAISFAQGRNTEAFF	TGTGCCATCAGTTTCGCTCAGGGTAGGAACACTGAAGCTTTCTTT	NA	few	TRBJ1-1	TRBV10-3	15
CASTLAGARTGELFF	TGTGCCAGCACCTTAGCGGGAGCCCGAACCGGGGAGCTGTTTTTT	TRBD2	few	TRBJ2-2	TRBV6-5	15
CASSLRLHEQYF	TGTGCCAGCAGCCTTAGACTCCACGAGCAGTACTTC	NA	NA	TRBJ2-7	TRBV7-2	12
CASRQIIFPDTIYF	TGTGCCAGCAGACAGATTATTTTTCCGGACACCATATATTTT	NA	NA	TRBJ1-3	TRBV25-1	14
CASSYGAGEQFF	TGTGCCAGCAGTTACGGGGCGGGTGAGCAGTTCTTC	NA	NA	TRBJ2-1	TRBV6-6	12
CASSSKRVDTQYF	TGTGCCAGCAGCTCAAAGCGGGTGGATACGCAGTATTTT	NA	NA	TRBJ2-3	TRBV11-2	13
CASSNRQGAAETQYF	TGTGCCAGCAGCAATCGTCAGGGGGCCGCGGAGACCCAGTACTTC	TRBD1	NA	TRBJ2-5	TRBV5-4	15